The rows below give T cell receptor beta chains drawn from one sample of a study of blood T cell repertoires in COVID-19. Profiled with immunoSEQ multiplex PCR; TCRdb holds only in-frame clones, not every one. The sample shows around 140,000 clones, more than 60% of them seen only once. The sequenced sample consisted of peripheral blood. These receptors were taken from a man aged 45-60 years with acute or convalescent COVID-19. Each CDR3 is given with its conserved first and last residue. Fields, in order: V gene, D gene, clone size, J gene, CDR3 protein, CDR3 DNA. D genes are given only for firm matches. Not every row has a clone size; where given, it reads once, few, many or a size class.

TRBV18,TRBD1,.,TRBJ2-2,CASSPGQAANTGELFF,TGTGCCAGCTCACCTGGACAGGCGGCCAACACCGGGGAGCTGTTTTTT
TRBV18,TRBD1,.,TRBJ1-5,CASSSTGGDQPQHF,TGTGCCAGCTCATCGACAGGGGGTGATCAGCCCCAGCATTTT
TRBV6-1,.,.,TRBJ1-2,CASSEALRGDSYTF,TGTGCCAGCAGTGAAGCGCTTCGGGGGGATAGCTACACCTTC
TRBV7-8,.,.,TRBJ2-2,CASSLVGGSGELFF,TGTGCCAGCAGCTTAGTTGGGGGCTCCGGGGAGCTGTTTTTT
TRBV4-1,TRBD2,.,TRBJ2-7,CASSQTGLAGRAYEQYF,TGCGCCAGCAGCCAAACAGGACTAGCGGGCAGAGCCTACGAGCAGTACTTC
TRBV19,.,.,TRBJ1-1,CASNPGSRNTEAFF,TGTGCCAGTAACCCAGGTAGTCGGAACACTGAAGCTTTCTTT
TRBV20-1,.,.,TRBJ1-1,CSASLAGLNTEAFF,TGCAGTGCTAGTTTAGCCGGGTTGAACACTGAAGCTTTCTTT
TRBV7-9,.,.,TRBJ1-1,CASREGGGNTEAFF,TGTGCCAGCAGGGAGGGAGGTGGGAACACTGAAGCTTTCTTT
TRBV5-1,TRBD1,.,TRBJ1-1,CASSLEGTGNTEAFF,TGCGCCAGCAGCTTGGAGGGGACAGGGAACACTGAAGCTTTCTTT
TRBV7-9,TRBD1,.,TRBJ2-1,CASSSTGDLEQFF,TGTGCCAGCAGCTCGACAGGGGACCTTGAGCAGTTCTTC
TRBV5-1,.,.,TRBJ1-1,CASSPLAGWATEAFF,TGCGCCAGCAGCCCCTTGGCGGGGTGGGCAACTGAAGCTTTCTTT
TRBV5-1,.,.,TRBJ1-1,CASSLDGPDREAFF,TGCGCCAGCAGCTTGGATGGACCCGACAGGGAAGCTTTCTTT
TRBV18,.,.,TRBJ1-4,CASSPARGSNEKLFF,TGTGCCAGCTCACCTGCCAGGGGTTCGAATGAAAAACTGTTTTTT
TRBV6-1,.,.,TRBJ2-1,CASSEAASSYNEQFF,TGTGCCAGCAGTGAAGCCGCCAGCTCCTACAATGAGCAGTTCTTC
TRBV5-1,.,few,TRBJ2-1,CASSLGATRGNEQFF,TGCGCCAGCAGCTTGGGAGCGACCAGGGGCAATGAGCAGTTCTTC
TRBV7-9,.,.,TRBJ1-1,CASSSFRGSGTEAFF,TGTGCCAGCAGCTCATTCAGGGGCTCGGGGACTGAAGCTTTCTTT
TRBV4-1,TRBD1,few,TRBJ1-4,CASSQEPQGAFSKLFF,TGCGCCAGCAGCCAAGAACCTCAGGGGGCGTTTAGTAAACTGTTTTTT
TRBV5-4,.,.,TRBJ2-7,CASSPRQTTLGEQYF,TGTGCCAGCAGCCCCCGACAGACGACTTTAGGGGAGCAGTACTTC
TRBV5-6,TRBD2,once,TRBJ2-2,CASRLLAGQNTGELFF,TGTGCCAGCAGACTGTTAGCGGGGCAGAACACCGGGGAGCTGTTTTTT
TRBV11-2,TRBD1,.,TRBJ1-2,CASSSPRGRGPTNYGYTF,TGTGCCAGCAGCTCGCCCAGGGGCAGGGGGCCAACCAACTATGGCTACACCTTC
TRBV30,.,.,TRBJ1-1,CALKTVSNTEAFF,TGTGCCCTAAAGACAGTTTCGAACACTGAAGCTTTCTTT
TRBV5-1,TRBD2,.,TRBJ2-5,CASSSTSGGETQYF,TGCGCCAGCAGCTCCACTAGCGGGGGCGAGACCCAGTACTTC
TRBV3-1/TRBV3-2,.,.,TRBJ2-2,CASSPRRVRTGELFF,TGTGCCAGCAGTCCCCGCAGGGTGCGGACCGGGGAGCTGTTTTTT
TRBV24-1,.,.,TRBJ2-7,CATSDPTRPYEQYF,TGTGCCACCAGTGACCCGACACGACCTTACGAGCAGTACTTC
TRBV7-9,.,once,TRBJ1-2,CASSLESGSGYTF,TGTGCCAGCAGCTTAGAGTCAGGGTCTGGCTACACCTTC
TRBV7-9,TRBD1,.,TRBJ2-3,CASSLVVDRVGTDTQYF,TGTGCCAGCAGCTTAGTAGTGGACAGGGTGGGGACAGATACGCAGTATTTT
TRBV4-1,TRBD1,.,TRBJ1-2,CASSQATGYGGYTF,TGCGCCAGCAGCCAGGCGACAGGGTATGGTGGCTACACCTTC
TRBV15,.,.,TRBJ1-1,CATSRDKGGWHEAFF,TGTGCCACCAGCAGAGATAAGGGGGGGTGGCATGAAGCTTTCTTT
TRBV20-1,.,.,TRBJ2-2,CSASRGLDTGELFF,TGCAGTGCTAGTCGGGGGTTAGACACCGGGGAGCTGTTTTTT
TRBV4-1,TRBD1,.,TRBJ1-2,CASSQDEGGIYYGYTF,TGCGCCAGCAGCCAAGATGAAGGGGGCATCTACTATGGCTACACCTTC
TRBV5-5,.,.,TRBJ1-4,CASSLTLGEKLFF,TGTGCCAGCAGCTTGACTCTCGGGGAAAAACTGTTTTTT
TRBV5-1,.,.,TRBJ2-1,CASSLDGSSYNEQFF,TGCGCCAGCAGCTTGGACGGGAGCTCCTACAATGAGCAGTTCTTC
TRBV7-9,.,.,TRBJ2-3,CASRTTSRAGQPVGYTQYF,TGTGCCAGCAGAACGACGAGCCGGGCGGGGCAGCCTGTCGGATATACGCAGTATTTT
TRBV10-3,.,many,TRBJ2-1,CAISEGAKGNEQFF,TGTGCCATCAGTGAGGGGGCCAAGGGGAATGAGCAGTTCTTC
TRBV6-2/TRBV6-3,TRBD2,.,TRBJ2-3,CASSWTSGGADTQYF,TGTGCCAGCAGTTGGACTAGCGGGGGGGCAGATACGCAGTATTTT
TRBV5-8,.,few,TRBJ1-5,CASSLAGYSNQPQHF,TGTGCCAGCAGCTTGGCAGGGTACAGCAATCAGCCCCAGCATTTT
TRBV11-2,.,once,TRBJ2-4,CASSLGGLAEKNIQYF,TGTGCCAGCAGCTTAGGGGGGCTTGCAGAGAAAAACATTCAGTACTTC
TRBV5-4,TRBD1,once,TRBJ2-2,CASSKMGTGQNTGELFF,TGTGCCAGCAGCAAAATGGGGACAGGGCAGAACACCGGGGAGCTGTTTTTT
TRBV3-1/TRBV3-2,.,.,TRBJ2-4,CASSQTGMKNIQYF,TGTGCCAGCAGCCAAACCGGGATGAAAAACATTCAGTACTTC
TRBV7-2,.,few,TRBJ1-2,CASSPDRRSFYGYTF,TGTGCCAGCAGCCCAGACAGGCGCTCGTTCTATGGCTACACCTTC
TRBV6-5,TRBD1,.,TRBJ1-5,CASRGQVLSNQPQHF,TGTGCCAGCAGGGGACAGGTTTTAAGCAATCAGCCCCAGCATTTT
TRBV28,TRBD1,.,TRBJ1-1,CASSQWTGAITEAFF,TGTGCCAGCAGTCAATGGACAGGGGCGATCACTGAAGCTTTCTTT